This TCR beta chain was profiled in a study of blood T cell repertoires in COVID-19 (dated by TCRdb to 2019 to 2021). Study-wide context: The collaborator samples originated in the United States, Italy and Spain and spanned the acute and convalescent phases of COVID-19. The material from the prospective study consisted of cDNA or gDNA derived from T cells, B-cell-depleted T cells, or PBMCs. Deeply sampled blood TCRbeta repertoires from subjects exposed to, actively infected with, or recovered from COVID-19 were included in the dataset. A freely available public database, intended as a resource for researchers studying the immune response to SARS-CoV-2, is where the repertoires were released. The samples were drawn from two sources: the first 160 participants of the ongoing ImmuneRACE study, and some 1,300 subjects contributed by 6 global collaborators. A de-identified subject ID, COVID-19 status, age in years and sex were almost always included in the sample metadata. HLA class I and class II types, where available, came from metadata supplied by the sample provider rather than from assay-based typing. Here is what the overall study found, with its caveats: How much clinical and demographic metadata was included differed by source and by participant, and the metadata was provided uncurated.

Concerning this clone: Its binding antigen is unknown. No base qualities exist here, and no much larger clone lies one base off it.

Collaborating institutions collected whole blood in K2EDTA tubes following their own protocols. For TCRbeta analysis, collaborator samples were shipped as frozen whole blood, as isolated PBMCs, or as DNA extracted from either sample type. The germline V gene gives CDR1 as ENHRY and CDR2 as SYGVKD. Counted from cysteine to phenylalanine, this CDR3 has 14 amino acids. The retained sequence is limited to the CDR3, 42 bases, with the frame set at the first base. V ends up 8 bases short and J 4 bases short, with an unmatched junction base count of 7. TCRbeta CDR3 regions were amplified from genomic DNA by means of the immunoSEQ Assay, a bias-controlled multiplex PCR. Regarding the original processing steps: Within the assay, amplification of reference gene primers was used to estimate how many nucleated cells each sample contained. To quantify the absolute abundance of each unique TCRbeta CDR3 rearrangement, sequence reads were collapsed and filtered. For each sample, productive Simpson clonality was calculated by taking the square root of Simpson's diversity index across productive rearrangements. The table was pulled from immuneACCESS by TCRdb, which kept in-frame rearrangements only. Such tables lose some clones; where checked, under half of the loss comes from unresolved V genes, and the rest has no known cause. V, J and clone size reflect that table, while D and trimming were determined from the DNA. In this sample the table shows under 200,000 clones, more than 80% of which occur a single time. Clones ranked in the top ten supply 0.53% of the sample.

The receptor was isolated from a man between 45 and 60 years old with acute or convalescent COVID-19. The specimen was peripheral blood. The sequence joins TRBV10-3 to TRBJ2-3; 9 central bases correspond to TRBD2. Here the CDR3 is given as CAIGASGAPDTQYF. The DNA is TGTGCCATCGGGGCTAGCGGGGCCCCAGATACGCAGTATTTT.